Following are 30 T cell receptor beta chains from one sample sequenced in a study of OX40 agonist ivuxolimab in advanced cancers. Here immunoSEQ multiplex PCR was the method, and the copy in TCRdb shows in-frame clones only, minus some. The table includes 70,000 to 80,000 clones, roughly 86% detected once. The input for sequencing was CD4+ or CD8+ T cells sorted from blood, taken in a trial of the OX40 agonist ivuxolimab. These receptors came from an adult with an advanced solid tumor such as melanoma, head and neck, liver or kidney cancer.

The V call is TRBV4-1, the J call TRBJ2-7; 7 bases are a match to TRBD2. After removal of 0 bases from V and 5 bases from J, the junction contained 4 bases not matched to a gene. Per germline, CDR1 MGHRA and CDR2 YSYEKL. CDR3 length: 14 residues. The CDR3 nucleotides are TGCGCCAGCAGCCAAGACGGGGGGACCAACGAGCAGTACTTC. Its translation is CASSQDGGTNEQYF.

The chain uses TRBV27 and TRBJ2-2, with a possible D match to TRBD1 (6 bases). The CDR3 is 16 residues long. V lost 6 bases and J 1 base, leaving 15 bases between the germline ends. Germline lookup yields CDR1 MNHEY and CDR2 SMNVEV (reference sequence). Here the CDR3 DNA reads TGTGCCAGCAGGGCTTCGGGACAAAGGAACACCGGGGAGCTGTTTTTT. Residues: CASRASGQRNTGELFF.

This chain links TRBV27 with TRBJ2-3; 9 bases match TRBD2. CDR3 length equals 16 residues. Germline loops: CDR1 MNHEY, CDR2 SMNVEV (reference sequence). V lost 5 bases, J lost 0 bases, and 6 bases stayed unmatched. The CDR3 region has the DNA TGTGCCAGCAGTCCTAGCGGGGCGACTAGCACAGATACGCAGTATTTT. The encoded protein is CASSPSGATSTDTQYF.

V is TRBV28 and J is TRBJ2-3; a weak D match, TRBD2 (7 bases). The CDR3 is 12 residues long. Germline V CDR1 and CDR2: MDHEN, SYDVKM. Here the CDR3 reads CAGGGRADTQYF. CDR3 DNA sequence: TGTGCTGGGGGGGGGCGTGCAGATACGCAGTATTTT.

This clone was seen a single time. This chain connects TRBV5-1 to TRBJ2-7; 14 bases fit TRBD2. CDR1 and CDR2 from the germline V gene are SGHRS and YFSETQ. Germline trimming cut 2 bases from V and 6 bases from J; bases unmatched to any gene: 10. This CDR3 region has 17 residues. For the CDR3, the DNA is TGCGCCAGCAGCTTATCCCCTCGGACTAGCGGGGGGAGCGAGCAGTACTTC. Amino acids: CASSLSPRTSGGSEQYF.

The chain combines TRBV6-6 with TRBJ2-7; D might be TRBD2 (6 bases). This CDR3 comprises 12 residues. The V gene's germline CDR1 is MNHNY and CDR2 SVGAGI (reference sequence). Trimming stripped 2 bases from V and 7 bases from J, with 9 bases between. The CDR3 is CASSYTEGEQYF. CDR3 coding DNA: TGTGCCAGCAGTTACACGGAGGGGGAGCAGTACTTC.

This rearrangement joins TRBV11-3 to TRBJ2-2; no clear D gene. From germline, CDR1 is SGHNT and CDR2 YENEEA. Trimming pared 1 base from V and 6 bases from J, leaving 9 bases between. CDR3 length: 14 residues. In nucleotides, the CDR3 is TGTGCCAGCAGCTTAGCAGTAACCCCCGGGGAGCTGTTTTTT. It yields the protein CASSLAVTPGELFF.

This chain uses TRBV19 with TRBJ2-5; 8 bases align to TRBD1. The tail of the sequence fits TRBJ2-7 better, so the J call may be wrong. The CDR3 covers 13 residues. The V gene's germline CDR1 is LNHDA and CDR2 SQIVND (reference sequence). CDR3 amino acids: CASSSTGAYEQYF. The CDR3 nucleotides read TGTGCCAGTAGTTCGACAGGGGCCTACGAGCAGTACTTC.

This chain connects TRBV15 to TRBJ1-2; no clear D gene. The CDR3 totals 17 residues. Deletions cut 0 bases from V and 5 bases from J, with 19 bases between. The germline CDR1 and CDR2 sequences are LNHNV and YYDKDF (reference sequence). CDR3 in DNA: TGTGCCACCAGCAGAGATAATAGGAGGGTCCTCAGTTATGGCTACACCTTC. The encoded protein is CATSRDNRRVLSYGYTF.

The chain links TRBV5-1 to TRBJ1-3; D is undetermined. The length of the CDR3 is 14 residues. The germline V gene has CDR1 SGHRS and CDR2 YFSETQ. V gave up 4 bases and J gave up 0 bases, with 8 bases separating them. The CDR3 DNA is TGCGCCAGCAGCGACGGAATCTCTGGAAACACCATATATTTT. This codes for CASSDGISGNTIYF.

This clone was detected once. The CDR3 loop is CATSSGTGFEKLFF. Written as DNA, the CDR3 is TGTGCCACCAGCTCCGGGACAGGGTTTGAAAAACTGTTTTTT. V and J are TRBV15 and TRBJ1-4, with 9 positions matching TRBD1. V lost 5 bases and J lost 7; bases outside the gene matches: 5. This CDR3 is built from 14 residues. Germline lookup yields CDR1 LNHNV and CDR2 YYDKDF (reference sequence).

The gene calls are TRBV4-1 and TRBJ2-7, with 8 positions matching TRBD1. Germline CDR1 MGHRA, CDR2 YSYEKL. The CDR3 contains 15 residues. J lost 3 bases, V lost 1 base, and 5 bases had no gene match. The chain's CDR3 is CASSQVRDRSYEQYF. CDR3 DNA: TGCGCCAGCAGCCAAGTTCGGGACAGGAGCTACGAGCAGTACTTC.

This sequence joins TRBV30 and TRBJ2-3; 8 nucleotides align to TRBD2. Germline assignment: CDR1 GTSNPN and CDR2 SVGIG (reference sequence). The CDR3 totals 16 residues. J lost 0 bases, V lost 0 bases, and 5 bases had no gene match. The CDR3 protein is CAWSVGAGGSTDTQYF. The CDR3 DNA reads as TGTGCCTGGAGTGTCGGGGCGGGGGGTAGCACAGATACGCAGTATTTT.

The CDR3 is CASSLNSAGTRETQYF. The CDR3 DNA sequence: TGTGCCAGCAGCTTAAATTCGGCAGGGACCCGCGAGACCCAGTACTTC. V usage is TRBV7-2 and J usage is TRBJ2-5, with D perhaps TRBD1 or TRBD2 (5 bases each). CDR1 is SGHTA and CDR2 is FQGNSA in the germline V gene. This CDR3 is 16 amino acids long. V lost 2 bases and J lost 5, with 18 bases in between.

The V and J genes are TRBV27 and TRBJ1-6, with D hard to call. The CDR3 is 14 amino acids. V dropped 8 bases and J dropped 2 bases, with 10 bases sitting between them. The germline V gene has CDR1 MNHEY and CDR2 SMNVEV (reference sequence). As DNA, the CDR3 is TGTGCCAGCGGACCGGGCCCCTATAATTCACCCCTCCACTTT. Its protein is CASGPGPYNSPLHF.

The rearrangement uses TRBV5-4 and TRBJ2-5; 8 bases match TRBD2. In germline, CDR1 is SGHNT, CDR2 YYREEE (reference sequence). This CDR3 comprises 15 residues. Germline trimming cut 0 bases from V and 2 bases from J; bases unmatched to any gene: 3. The CDR3 DNA reads as TGTGCCAGCAGCTTGGGACTAGCGCGGCAAGAGACCCAGTACTTC. It translates to CASSLGLARQETQYF.

This chain joins TRBV27 and TRBJ1-2, with a weak D call TRBD1 (5 bases). CDR1 is MNHEY and CDR2 is SMNVEV in the germline V gene (reference sequence). The CDR3 has 16 amino acids. V gave up 0 bases and J gave up 4 bases, with 15 bases separating them. CDR3 sequence: CASSLSRGGQGYGYTF. CDR3 nucleotide sequence: TGTGCCAGCAGTTTATCGAGAGGCGGGCAGGGCTATGGCTACACCTTC.

CDR3 coding DNA: TGTGCCAGCAGCCTAGGAGGGACAGGTGGTTTTAGGGAGACCCAGTACTTC. It translates to CASSLGGTGGFRETQYF. The chain carries TRBV7-8 and TRBJ2-5; 8 positions agree with TRBD1. Germline lookup yields CDR1 SGHVS and CDR2 FQNEAQ. This CDR3 is 17 amino acids long. J gave up 5 bases and V 5 bases, and 16 bases lay outside the gene matches.

Written as DNA, the CDR3 is TGTGCCAGCTCACCATTGGGGAATACCGGGGAGCTGTTTTTT. This sequence encodes CASSPLGNTGELFF. The chain has TRBV18 and TRBJ2-2; D gene ambiguous. CDR1 is KGHSH and CDR2 is LQKENI in the germline V gene. V lost 2 bases, J lost 5 bases, and 9 bases lay in between. This CDR3 contains 14 residues.

Of note for this clone: Other DNA sequences in this sample translate to the same CDR3. The gene calls are TRBV18 and TRBJ1-4, with a possible D match to TRBD1 (6 bases). V was cut by 6 bases and J by 0 bases, with 11 bases left in between. Germline lookup yields CDR1 KGHSH and CDR2 LQKENI. This CDR3 has 15 residues. The CDR3 region has the DNA TGTGCCAGCTCGCCAACAGGGACAACTAATGAAAAACTGTTTTTT. Protein product: CASSPTGTTNEKLFF.

The rearrangement links TRBV7-6 to TRBJ1-2, with D hard to call. In germline, CDR1 is SGHVS, CDR2 FNYEAQ. V was trimmed by 3 bases and J by 0 bases, leaving 8 bases between them. The CDR3 loop spans 14 amino acids. The CDR3 bases are TGTGCCAGCAGCTTGTCCTCAGCTAACTATGGCTACACCTTC. Its translation: CASSLSSANYGYTF.

The chain has TRBV2 and TRBJ2-1, with 11 bases matching TRBD2. With 2 bases clipped from V and 4 bases from J, the junction kept 1 base outside the gene matches. Germline CDR1 and CDR2: SNHLY and FYNNEI. The CDR3 is 15 residues long. The CDR3 DNA is TGTGCCAGCAGTGAAATAGCGGGAGGGTACAATGAGCAGTTCTTC. This translates into CASSEIAGGYNEQFF.

The CDR3 reads CASSYGQQNQPQHF. The CDR3 nucleotides read TGTGCCAGCAGTTACGGACAGCAAAATCAGCCCCAGCATTTT. The chain joins TRBV6-5 to TRBJ1-5, with D possibly TRBD1 on 6 matching bases. Trimming stripped 2 bases from V and 4 bases from J, with 9 bases between. Germline-derived CDR1 and CDR2 are MNHEY and SVGAGI. The CDR3 has 14 residues.

In DNA form, the CDR3 reads TGTGCCAGCAGCCAAGTCGCCGGACTTAATGAAAAACTGTTTTTT. This codes for CASSQVAGLNEKLFF. V and J are TRBV5-4 and TRBJ1-4; D is unclear. CDR1 is SGHNT and CDR2 is YYREEE in the germline V gene (reference sequence). V was pared by 4 bases and J by 4 bases, with 14 bases between. The CDR3 length is 15 residues.

This chain links TRBV7-9 with TRBJ2-7; either TRBD1 or TRBD2 may supply D (6 bases each). The CDR3 extends over 12 amino acids. The germline V gene has CDR1 SEHNR and CDR2 FQNEAQ (reference sequence). Trimming left V 5 bases short and J 6 bases short, with 11 bases between. CDR3: CASSVGGIEQYF. CDR3 coding DNA: TGTGCCAGCAGCGTGGGGGGCATCGAGCAGTACTTC. The full variable domain, with the rest looked up from reference TRBV7-9 and TRBJ2-7, is DTGVSQNPRHKITKRGQNVTFRCDPISEHNRLYWYRQTLGQGPEFLTYFQNEAQLEKSRLLSDRFSAERPKGSFSTLEIQRTEQGDSAMYLCASSVGGIEQYFGPGTRLTVT.

The chain employs TRBV19 and TRBJ2-1, with TRBD1 identical over 12 bases. Trimming removed 10 bases from V and 7 bases from J; junction bases left unmatched: 8. The CDR3 is made up of 14 amino acids. Germline CDR1 reads LNHDA; CDR2 reads SQIVND (reference sequence). The CDR3 reads CATTGQGARNEQFF. The DNA for the CDR3 is TGTGCCACCACGGGACAGGGGGCTAGGAATGAGCAGTTCTTC.

The chain recombines TRBV10-3 with TRBJ1-1; possibly TRBD1 for D (5 bases). Germline values: CDR1 ENHRY, CDR2 SYGVKD. The CDR3 is 13 residues long. The V and J ends lost 10 bases and 7 bases respectively, with 19 bases between them. CDR3 sequence reads: CATTRDPKGEAFF. CDR3 sequence (DNA): TGTGCCACGACCCGGGACCCCAAAGGTGAAGCTTTCTTT.

This chain links TRBV7-9 with TRBJ2-1, with D hard to call. Germline V gives CDR1 SEHNR, CDR2 FQNEAQ (reference sequence). The CDR3 consists of 10 residues. Here the CDR3 reads CPASYNEQFF. Here the CDR3 DNA reads TGTCCTGCCTCCTACAATGAGCAGTTCTTC. The full variable domain, completed using reference TRBV7-9 and TRBJ2-1, is DTGVSQNPRHKITKRGQNVTFRCDPISEHNRLYWYRQTLGQGPEFLTYFQNEAQLEKSRLLSDRFSAERPKGSFSTLEIQRTEQGDSAMYLCPASYNEQFFGPGTRLTVL.

Regarding this clone: Different DNA sequences within this sample yield the same CDR3. The chain links TRBV7-2 to TRBJ1-2, with D unclear. The V gene's germline CDR1 is SGHTA and CDR2 FQGNSA. The CDR3 has 15 residues. The ends were cut back, 5 bases at V and 0 bases at J, with 13 bases in the middle. The CDR3 region is CASSPSRGTNYGYTF. Written as DNA, the CDR3 is TGTGCCAGCAGCCCCTCTCGCGGGACTAACTATGGCTACACCTTC.

The chain has TRBV19 and TRBJ2-5; the D is unclear. Trimming removed 6 bases at V and 7 bases at J, with 18 bases between. Germline V lookup: CDR1 LNHDA, CDR2 SQIVND (reference sequence). The CDR3 loop spans 14 amino acids. The CDR3, as DNA: TGTGCCAGTAGCTTACGGGCCCAGGAAGGGACCCAGTACTTC. The encoded protein is CASSLRAQEGTQYF. The variable domain in full, completed from reference TRBV19 and TRBJ2-5, reads DGGITQSPKYLFRKEGQNVTLSCEQNLNHDAMYWYRQDPGQGLRLIYYSQIVNDFQKGDIAEGYSVSREKKESFPLTVTSAQKNPTAFYLCASSLRAQEGTQYFGPGTRLLVL.